This T cell receptor (beta chain) was sequenced during a study of cytotoxic CD8 clonotypes in ibrutinib-treated CLL. The protocol was immunoSEQ multiplex PCR, while the TCRdb copy is restricted to in-frame clones and leaves out a portion. Among about 300,000 clones listed, less than 85% were seen once. CDR3 size: 12 residues. Germline lookup yields CDR1 SQVTM and CDR2 ANQGSEA. V dropped 7 bases and J dropped 1 base, with 10 bases sitting between them. This sequence was found in a human donor with chronic lymphocytic leukemia. This specimen was PBMCs, taken at disease progression, from a patient treated with ibrutinib. V and J are TRBV29-1 and TRBJ1-1; D not certain. CDR3 bases: TGCAGCGGAAGGGTTCGGAACACTGAAGCTTTCTTT. Protein product: CSGRVRNTEAFF.